The rows below give T cell receptor beta chains drawn from one sample of a study of blood T cell repertoires in COVID-19. Profiled with immunoSEQ multiplex PCR; TCRdb holds only in-frame clones, not every one. The sample contains roughly 70,000 clones, more than 70% of which appear only once. Sequencing was carried out using peripheral blood. The receptors shown here come from a man aged 65 to 85 with COVID-19, enrolled during active disease. Both conserved end residues are part of each CDR3. A D gene is named only where the DNA matches it firmly. Clone size is not always given. Where it is, it says once, few, many or a class for expanded clones.

V,J,D,size,DNA,CDR3
TRBV5-8,TRBJ1-1,.,.,TGTGCCAGCAGCCTAATTTTGAACACTGAAGCTTTCTTT,CASSLILNTEAFF
TRBV14,TRBJ1-2,.,.,TGTGCCAGCAGCCACAGCGGGAACAGGCACTATGGCTACACCTTC,CASSHSGNRHYGYTF
TRBV9,TRBJ2-1,.,.,TGTGCCAGCAGCGTAGCAGGCTATGAAATGAACAATGAGCAGTTCTTC,CASSVAGYEMNNEQFF
TRBV12-3/TRBV12-4,TRBJ1-5,.,.,TGTGCCAGCAGCCCCGCGGGGGACCAGCCCCAGCATTTT,CASSPAGDQPQHF
TRBV19,TRBJ2-7,.,.,TGTGCCAGTAGTACCCTTACCGGGGTCTCCTACGAGCAGTACTTC,CASSTLTGVSYEQYF
TRBV7-2,TRBJ1-1,TRBD1,.,TGTGCCAGCAGCCCGGGACAGGCCCGTGAAGCTTTCTTT,CASSPGQAREAFF
TRBV28,TRBJ1-1,TRBD1,.,TGTGCCAGCAGTCCATATGACAGGGTTGGAACTGAAGCTTTCTTT,CASSPYDRVGTEAFF
TRBV6-5,TRBJ2-1,.,few,TGTGCCAGCAGTTACGGCGGGACTGGTAACAATGAGCAGTTCTTC,CASSYGGTGNNEQFF
TRBV30,TRBJ1-4,TRBD1,.,TGTGCCTGGAACCACAGGGGCCCATACGAAAAACTGTTTTTT,CAWNHRGPYEKLFF
TRBV5-4,TRBJ1-1,TRBD1,few,TGTGCCAGCAGCTTGGAAGGGACAGGGGGTAGGGTAGCTTTCTTT,CASSLEGTGGRVAFF
TRBV4-1,TRBJ2-3,.,.,TGCGCCAGCAGCCAAGATTTAGCCACAGATACGCAGTATTTT,CASSQDLATDTQYF
TRBV15,TRBJ1-5,TRBD1,few,TGTGCCACCAGCAGAGATAGGGGGCGGAAGAACTCCAATCAGCCCCAGCATTTT,CATSRDRGRKNSNQPQHF
TRBV24-1,TRBJ1-2,TRBD1,.,TGTGCCACCAGTGCGGGGACAGGGTTTGACTATGGCTACACCTTC,CATSAGTGFDYGYTF
TRBV27,TRBJ2-5,.,.,TGTGCCAGCAGAAACTCCGAGTTGGTAGAGACCCAGTACTTC,CASRNSELVETQYF
TRBV10-3,TRBJ2-1,TRBD2,.,TGTGCCATCAGTAACCCATCAGCGGGAATCTACAATGAGCAGTTCTTC,CAISNPSAGIYNEQFF
TRBV5-1,TRBJ2-6,.,.,TGCGCCAGCAGCTCGACAGCGAGCTCTGGGGCCAACGTCCTGACTTTC,CASSSTASSGANVLTF
TRBV28,TRBJ2-2,.,.,TGTGCCAGCAGTTTCGGTAACACCGGGGAGCTGTTTTTT,CASSFGNTGELFF
TRBV7-3,TRBJ2-1,TRBD1,.,TGTGCCAGCAGCCGACAGGGGGCATACAATGAGCAGTTCTTC,CASSRQGAYNEQFF
TRBV9,TRBJ1-1,TRBD1,.,TGTGCCAGCAGCGCCCGGGACAGCACTGAAGCTTTCTTT,CASSARDSTEAFF
TRBV19,TRBJ2-2,TRBD2,.,TGTGCCAGTAGCATCAAGGGGGCTAGCGGGAGAACCGGGGAGCTGTTTTTT,CASSIKGASGRTGELFF
TRBV6-5,TRBJ1-6,.,once,TGTGCCGGAAGGGGTGAGGATTCACCCCTCCACTTT,CAGRGEDSPLHF
TRBV27,TRBJ1-5,TRBD1,.,TGTGCCAGCAGTTCCCTACAGGGGTTCAATCAGCCCCAGCATTTT,CASSSLQGFNQPQHF
TRBV6-6,TRBJ1-5,.,.,TGTGCCAGCACTCCGTCGAATCAGCCCCAGCATTTT,CASTPSNQPQHF
TRBV18,TRBJ1-1,.,few,TGTGCCAGCTCACCCCAGGGGACGAACACTGAAGCTTTCTTT,CASSPQGTNTEAFF
TRBV28,TRBJ1-1,.,.,TGTGCCAGCAGCCTCCCCGCTAGCACTGAAGCTTTCTTT,CASSLPASTEAFF
TRBV28,TRBJ1-1,.,.,TGTGCCAGCCTCCCCTCCGGGGCAGGGGCTAGGGCTGAAGCTTTCTTT,CASLPSGAGARAEAFF
TRBV10-1,TRBJ2-7,TRBD2,.,TGCGCCAGCAGTGGAAGACTAGCGGGAGGGCCGGGGGAGCAGTACTTC,CASSGRLAGGPGEQYF
TRBV10-3,TRBJ1-2,TRBD1,.,TGTGCCATCAGAACAGGGGGCGGTGGAAACTATGGCTACACCTTC,CAIRTGGGGNYGYTF
TRBV27,TRBJ2-7,TRBD1,.,TGTGCCAGCAGTCCCCGACAGGGGCCCGAGCAGTACTTC,CASSPRQGPEQYF
TRBV5-1,TRBJ2-7,.,once,TGCGCCAGCAGCTTTCTAGCGGACAGCTCCTACGAGCAGTACTTC,CASSFLADSSYEQYF
TRBV11-2,TRBJ1-4,.,.,TGTGCCAGCAGCTTAGCATCAGGGTTAAGTGAAAAACTGTTTTTT,CASSLASGLSEKLFF
TRBV28,TRBJ2-1,.,.,TGTGCCAGCAGTTTACTAGCGTTATCCTACAATGAGCAGTTCTTC,CASSLLALSYNEQFF
TRBV5-1,TRBJ1-5,.,once,TGCGCCAGCAGTGTGGGCAGGGGTCAGCCCCAGCATTTT,CASSVGRGQPQHF
TRBV4-1,TRBJ2-2,TRBD2,.,TGCGCCAGCAGCCCGCAACGGACTAGCGGGAGTCTCGGGGAGCTGTTTTTT,CASSPQRTSGSLGELFF
TRBV6-5,TRBJ1-3,.,.,TGTGCCAGCAGCCGAGATCATGCCTCTGGAAACACCATATATTTT,CASSRDHASGNTIYF
TRBV7-2,TRBJ2-2,.,.,TGTGCCAGCAGCTTAAAGACAGGAACCGGGGAGCTGTTTTTT,CASSLKTGTGELFF
TRBV5-5,TRBJ1-2,.,.,TGTGCCAGCAGCTCTAGGGGGAATCCAGACTATGGCTACACCTTC,CASSSRGNPDYGYTF
TRBV7-8,TRBJ1-2,.,.,TGTGCCAGCAGCTCCCCTGGAGCAGGCTACACCTTC,CASSSPGAGYTF
TRBV3-1/TRBV3-2,TRBJ2-7,.,few,TGTGCCAGCAGCCAGGGGGACACCCTCTCCTACTTC,CASSQGDTLSYF
TRBV30,TRBJ2-7,TRBD1,.,TGTGCCTGGAGTGTAGCAGGGGGCCCCTTGGGGCAGTACTTC,CAWSVAGGPLGQYF
TRBV2,TRBJ2-1,TRBD2,once,TGTGCCAGCAGTGAAGGGGCGGGAGGGCCGTCCTCCTACAATGAGCAGTTCTTC,CASSEGAGGPSSYNEQFF
TRBV18,TRBJ2-3,.,.,TGTGCCAGCTCACCAATTATAGCGACCCACCCTAGCACAGATACGCAGTATTTT,CASSPIIATHPSTDTQYF
TRBV11-2,TRBJ2-2,.,.,TGTGCCAGCAGCTTACCAGGGCCCGGGGAGCTGTTTTTT,CASSLPGPGELFF
TRBV2,TRBJ2-7,TRBD1,.,TGTGCCAACCAGGGGGCCTCGAGGGACGAGCAGTACTTC,CANQGASRDEQYF
TRBV6-2/TRBV6-3,TRBJ1-4,.,.,TGTGCCAGCAGTTCGGAGTGGACAACTAATGAAAAACTGTTTTTT,CASSSEWTTNEKLFF
TRBV29-1,TRBJ2-5,.,.,TGCAGCGTATCTCGGGGGGCTCAGGAGACCCAGTACTTC,CSVSRGAQETQYF
TRBV7-2,TRBJ1-5,TRBD1,.,TGTGCCAGCAGTCGTAACCCGGACAGGACTAATCAGCCCCAGCATTTT,CASSRNPDRTNQPQHF
TRBV11-2,TRBJ1-6,.,many,TGTGCCAGCCAAGGGGTTTATAATTCACCCCTCCACTTT,CASQGVYNSPLHF
TRBV3-1/TRBV3-2,TRBJ1-2,.,few,TGTGCCAGCAGCCAAGATCTGGGGCGCTATGGCTACACCTTC,CASSQDLGRYGYTF
TRBV28,TRBJ2-7,.,.,TGTGCCAGCAGCTCGGTGCCCGTCTCCTACGAGCAGTACTTC,CASSSVPVSYEQYF
TRBV5-1,TRBJ2-1,.,few,TGCGCCACCCAATTAGGTCCGGGAGTGGACAATGAGCAGTTCTTC,CATQLGPGVDNEQFF
TRBV19,TRBJ1-5,TRBD1,.,TGTGCCAGTAGTACGCGGACAGGATTATCTAGCAATCAGCCCCAGCATTTT,CASSTRTGLSSNQPQHF
TRBV7-9,TRBJ2-1,TRBD2,once,TGTGCCAGCAGCTTAGCACCGGGACTAGCGAGCTACAATGAGCAGTTCTTC,CASSLAPGLASYNEQFF
TRBV7-3,TRBJ2-1,TRBD2,.,TGTGCCAGCAGCCGGACTAGCGCGAATGAGCAGTTCTTC,CASSRTSANEQFF
TRBV30,TRBJ1-1,.,.,TGTGCCTGCGCGAGGGTGTGGACTGAAGCTTTCTTT,CACARVWTEAFF